Listed below are T cell receptor beta chains from one sample, sequenced in a study of cytomegalovirus exposure and HLA in healthy donors. TCRdb's copy holds only in-frame clones and misses some; the assay was immunoSEQ multiplex PCR. The sample has approximately 150,000 clones, about 75% seen once; the top ten hold around 4.2%. Sequenced sample: PBMCs. The receptors were gathered from a man in his 60s in good health and CMV-seronegative. Each CDR3 is given with its conserved first and last residue. The D gene is left open where the match is weak. The listing skips clone size in some rows; elsewhere it reads once, few, many or a size class.

clone_size	j_call	v_call	d_call	cdr3_nt	cdr3_aa
few	TRBJ1-1	TRBV5-1	NA	TGCGCCAGCAGCGTACCGGGGGGGGGAAGTACTGAAGCTTTCTTT	CASSVPGGGSTEAFF
NA	TRBJ1-6	TRBV28	NA	TGTGCCAGCAGTTTGGAGCGGATCCCCGCTCTCCACTTT	CASSLERIPALHF
once	TRBJ1-5	TRBV27	NA	TGTGCCAGCAGTTTGGGGGGGAGCAATCAGCCCCAGCATTTT	CASSLGGSNQPQHF
few	TRBJ1-4	TRBV4-1	NA	TGCGCCAGCAGCCAAATTGGACAGAGTAATGAAAAACTGTTTTTT	CASSQIGQSNEKLFF
NA	TRBJ2-1	TRBV27	TRBD1	TGTGCCAGCAGTATCCTCCGGGACAGGTCCTACAATGAGCAGTTCTTC	CASSILRDRSYNEQFF
NA	TRBJ2-1	TRBV7-9	TRBD2	TGTGCCAGCAGCCCGAGACTAGCGGGGTACAATGAGCAGTTCTTC	CASSPRLAGYNEQFF
NA	TRBJ2-5	TRBV15	TRBD1	TGTGCCACCAGCCGCGGGCAACAGGGGAATTTAGAGACCCAGTACTTC	CATSRGQQGNLETQYF
few	TRBJ1-3	TRBV6-1	NA	TGTGCCAGCAGTGAAAAACCCCTTTCGTTCAGGGATGGAAACACCATATATTTT	CASSEKPLSFRDGNTIYF
NA	TRBJ2-2	TRBV5-6	TRBD2	TGTGCCAGCAGCTGGAGACTAGCGGGAGACACCGGGGAGCTGTTTTTT	CASSWRLAGDTGELFF
NA	TRBJ1-5	TRBV27	TRBD1	TGTGCCAGCAGTTCCCTCCCGGACAGGGGGAGCAATCAGCCCCAGCATTTT	CASSSLPDRGSNQPQHF
NA	TRBJ1-1	TRBV11-1	NA	TGTGCCAGCAGCTTAGGCGGTTGGAACACTGAAGCTTTCTTT	CASSLGGWNTEAFF
NA	TRBJ2-5	TRBV29-1	TRBD2	TGCAGCGTGAGGGGAGGGAAGGCAATGGAGACCCAGTACTTC	CSVRGGKAMETQYF
NA	TRBJ2-7	TRBV6-1	TRBD1	TGTGCCAGCAGTGTACCGGACAGGGAGGCCTACGAGCAGTACTTC	CASSVPDREAYEQYF
NA	TRBJ1-2	TRBV6-1	TRBD1	TGTGCCAGCAGTTGGACAGGGGGAACTAACTATGGCTACACCTTC	CASSWTGGTNYGYTF
NA	TRBJ2-1	TRBV19	NA	TGTGCCAGTAGTATGCCGGGGGAGAGGCATGAGCAGTTCTTC	CASSMPGERHEQFF
NA	TRBJ2-5	TRBV5-8	TRBD1	TGTGCCAGCAGCTATAGGGGGCACGAGACCCAGTACTTC	CASSYRGHETQYF
NA	TRBJ2-7	TRBV18	TRBD1	TGTGCCAGCTCACCAGGGGGGACAGGGGCATCCTACGAGCAGTACTTC	CASSPGGTGASYEQYF
NA	TRBJ2-2	TRBV5-1	NA	TGCGCCAGCAGCTTGGAGGGAGTTCGGGAGCTGTTTTTT	CASSLEGVRELFF
NA	TRBJ1-1	TRBV9	NA	TGTGCCAGCAGCGTAGAAGGCGACAGGTACATGGACACTGAAGCTTTCTTT	CASSVEGDRYMDTEAFF
NA	TRBJ2-7	TRBV5-6	TRBD1	TGTGCCAGCAGCCAAAAACAGGGGGCTTACTCCTACGAGCAGTACTTC	CASSQKQGAYSYEQYF
NA	TRBJ1-5	TRBV27	TRBD1	TGTGCCAGCAGCCCACAGGGGAGCAATCAGCCCCAGCATTTT	CASSPQGSNQPQHF
NA	TRBJ2-1	TRBV29-1	TRBD2	TGCAGCGTTGGGGGACTAGCGTCCTACAATGAGCAGTTCTTC	CSVGGLASYNEQFF
few	TRBJ1-2	TRBV12-5	TRBD1	TGTGCTAGTGGCCTCCCCTCTGTTAGGGACAGGGTTGTTCGCAACTATGGCTACACCTTC	CASGLPSVRDRVVRNYGYTF
few	TRBJ1-2	TRBV11-2	NA	TGTGCCAGCAGCTTCAGGGTAGGCTACACCTTC	CASSFRVGYTF
few	TRBJ2-7	TRBV5-1	TRBD1	TGCGCCAGCAGCCAAAACCCTAGGGACAGGGGTTTCTACGAGCAGTACTTC	CASSQNPRDRGFYEQYF
NA	TRBJ2-6	TRBV5-1	TRBD2	TGCGCCAGCAGGGATCTAGCGGGAAGGCCCGGGGCCAACGTCCTGACTTTC	CASRDLAGRPGANVLTF
NA	TRBJ2-1	TRBV7-6	TRBD2	TGTGCCAGCAGCTCCCGACGGACTAGTTCGGGAAATGAGCAGTTCTTC	CASSSRRTSSGNEQFF
few	TRBJ1-2	TRBV9	NA	TGTGCCAGCAGCCCGACAGCCTACTATGGCTACACCTTC	CASSPTAYYGYTF
NA	TRBJ2-5	TRBV7-2	NA	TGTGCCAGCAGCCCAACGCTATCCGGGCCTTCAGGGGACCAGTACTTC	CASSPTLSGPSGDQYF
NA	TRBJ2-1	TRBV5-1	NA	TGCGCCAGCAGCTTGGATTTTTCTGGGGGGAGCTCCTACAATGAGCAGTTCTTC	CASSLDFSGGSSYNEQFF
NA	TRBJ1-5	TRBV23-1	NA	TGCGCCGCGGAGGGCAGCACCTTTAGCAATCAGCCCCAGCATTTT	CAAEGSTFSNQPQHF
NA	TRBJ2-7	TRBV4-3	NA	TGCGCCAGCAGCCAAGATAACCCGGGGGTAGGACACGAGCAGTACTTC	CASSQDNPGVGHEQYF
NA	TRBJ2-1	TRBV14	NA	TGTGCCAGCAGCCCCCCCGCCGGGACACGGATTGAGCAGTTCTTC	CASSPPAGTRIEQFF
once	TRBJ2-7	TRBV19	TRBD1	TGTGCCAGTAGAATAGCACAGGGGGAAGACTACGAGCAGTACTTC	CASRIAQGEDYEQYF
few	TRBJ2-1	TRBV7-2	TRBD1	TGTGCCAGCAGCTTTCCGGGACAGGGGGCCAATGAGCAGTTCTTC	CASSFPGQGANEQFF
NA	TRBJ2-7	TRBV6-5	TRBD1	TGTGCCAGCAGTTACTCCGGGACAGGGAGCTTGCTCGAGCAGTACTTC	CASSYSGTGSLLEQYF
NA	TRBJ1-2	TRBV28	NA	TGTGCCAGCAGTTTTGGGTGGGGGGCTAACTATGGCTACACCTTC	CASSFGWGANYGYTF
NA	TRBJ2-7	TRBV11-1	TRBD1	TGTGCCAGCAGCTTTAGCCCTACAGGGGCCGAGCAGTACTTC	CASSFSPTGAEQYF
NA	TRBJ2-4	TRBV28	NA	TGTGCCAGCAGTTTAAGCCCCCTTCGACAAGTGTCCAAAAACATTCAGTACTTC	CASSLSPLRQVSKNIQYF
NA	TRBJ1-1	TRBV5-6	NA	TGTGCCAGCAGCTTGAATCAGGGGTACACTGAAGCTTTCTTT	CASSLNQGYTEAFF
few	TRBJ1-4	TRBV5-1	NA	TGCGCCAGCAGCGTTCTCCAGGGAAGTGAAAAACTGTTTTTT	CASSVLQGSEKLFF
NA	TRBJ1-6	TRBV6-6	TRBD1	TGTGCCAGCTACGGGACAGCCTTGAATTCACCCCTCCACTTT	CASYGTALNSPLHF
NA	TRBJ2-7	TRBV7-2	NA	TGTGCCAGCAGCCTTTCCTACGAGCAGTACTTC	CASSLSYEQYF
few	TRBJ2-2	TRBV27	TRBD2	TGTGCCAGCAGTCTTGGCGGGGGGCTGTGGAACACCGGGGAGCTGTTTTTT	CASSLGGGLWNTGELFF
NA	TRBJ1-1	TRBV27	TRBD1	TGTGCCAGCAGTTTATCCGAGACAGGGGGCTGGGGCACTGAAGCTTTCTTT	CASSLSETGGWGTEAFF